This TCR beta chain was found in a study of identical twins (dated by TCRdb to about 2016). A note on the overall study: To test whether fetal clonotypes persist, this study deep-sequenced TCR alpha and beta repertoires from monozygotic twins, from unrelated adults of various ages, and from cord blood. To rule out contamination, replicate twin experiments were performed at different times with different library preparation protocols. Overall study outcomes, separate from this receptor: Compared with coincidental sharing between unrelated individuals, out-of-frame TCR alpha sequences shared between twins had an excess of sequences with low generation probability. Recombination models systematically underestimated out-of-frame TCR alpha sharing in monozygotic twins but agreed with sharing between unrelated individuals. In beta out-of-frame sequences, excess twin sharing was weaker, because having fewer shared sequences lowered the signal-to-noise ratio. Zero-insertion analyses could be partly confounded by invariant T cells such as MAIT and iNKT, though diverse VJ usage argued against such confounding for most clonotypes. Because the same donors could not be followed over many years, the conclusions depended on cross-sectional statistical analysis. Fewer insertions were carried by abundant cord blood beta clonotypes; a weaker similar trend was observed in young adult naive repertoires, while no such trend was observed in memory repertoires.

After removal of 7 bases from V and 7 bases from J, the junction retains 8 bases not matched to a gene. The CDR3 measures 14 amino acids from cysteine to phenylalanine. Left in the record is the CDR3 DNA by itself, 42 bases read in frame from the first base. As encoded in the germline V gene (reference sequence), CDR1 is MNHEY while CDR2 is SMNVEV. Library method: 5' RACE. The sample was run on an Illumina HiSeq 2000. Template switching introduced a universal primer binding site; the final cDNA contained a unique molecular identifier, enabling accurate counting of TCR cDNA molecules. Specific primers in the conserved constant-segment region were used to synthesize first-strand cDNA for TCR alpha and beta chains. To control for contamination, every cDNA library was double barcoded, receiving both a SMART-Mk sample barcode and Illumina barcodes. TruSeq adapter sequences and Illumina sample barcodes were added in two successive PCR steps. The Illumina HiSeq platform was used with custom primers to sequence TCR alpha and beta cDNA libraries. As for the original processing: MiGEC was used to process raw reads and extract unique molecular identifiers, and MiXCR was used to find CDR3 positions. Recombination models were inferred per individual with the repgenHMM and IGoR tools using an EM algorithm. Shared clonotypes were analyzed with the tcR package in R, and sharing was normalized by the product of cloneset sizes. To study raw recombination without the effects of thymic and clonal selection, out-of-frame nonproductive sequences were analyzed. TCRdb took the public reads, trimmed them with fastp at Q25, ran MiXCR for clone calling and kept in-frame beta chains. When rows share a CDR3 protein, they turn into one entry using the most common DNA and genes. These V and J calls derive from TCRdb rather than the authors' analysis. This sample has 140,000 to 150,000 distinct CDR3 sequences in its table, and roughly 3.5% of those were observed once. 7.5% to 8.5% of the sample belongs to the ten largest clones.

All donors were healthy Caucasians. Miltenyi CD45RO+ enrichment and human naive T-cell isolation kits were used to isolate memory (CD45RO+) and naive T cells from PBMC. The table lists this clonotype with many counts. Its binding antigen is unknown. Per-nucleotide qualities are absent, and no much larger clonotype sits a single base away. The sample was memory T cells sorted from blood. Read against the paper, the sample's cell subset or site label means: CD45RO+ enriched T cells. This sequence uses TRBV27 and TRBJ2-3; TRBD2 agrees with 10 junctional bases. This sequence originates from a man aged 18 to 30 in good health. The nucleotides read TGTGCCAGCAAAGCGGGAGGGGGGGGCTATACGCAGTATTTT. Its translation is CASKAGGGGYTQYF.